This T cell receptor beta chain was captured in a study of T cells after yellow fever vaccination. Study background: SMART-Seq v4 Ultra Low Input prepared libraries from low-cell fractions. Findings of the study overall: Across the CD4 and CD8 compartments, a small share of clonotypes was present in both. The booster saw the reappearance of most primary-vaccination clones (around 96% CD4, 80% to 90% CD8).

At least ten counts were recorded for this clonotype. Its antigen is undetermined. TCRdb ran MiXCR on the 5' RACE reads and lists one entry per CDR3 protein. The sample carries a few hundred thousand distinct CDR3 sequences, about 7.1% recorded once. This CDR3 has 15 residues. CDR1 and CDR2 (germline): DFQATT, SNEGSKA (reference sequence). Trimming removed 3 bases at V and 1 base at J, with 13 bases between. The receptor was isolated from a man younger than 45 who received the YFV17D yellow fever vaccine. The rearrangement uses TRBV20-1 and TRBJ2-1, with D possibly matching TRBD2 (5 bases). The source material was CD4+ T cells sorted from PBMCs, sampled 15 days after the yellow fever booster vaccination. The CDR3 coding sequence is TGCAGTGCTAGGGAACTAGACGGGTCCTACAATGAGCAGTTCTTC. Its translation: CSARELDGSYNEQFF.